These 24 T cell receptor beta chains were all obtained from the same sample, sequenced in a study of blood T cell repertoires in COVID-19. Repertoires were generated with immunoSEQ multiplex PCR, while TCRdb's copy carries only in-frame clones and drops some. The sample lists 210,000 or so clones, roughly 90% occurring once. The source material was peripheral blood. The receptor set was obtained from a woman in her fifties or sixties with acute or convalescent COVID-19.

The gene calls are TRBV6-1 and TRBJ2-1; TRBD1 is a possible D gene (5 bases). This CDR3 contains 15 residues. Germline CDR1 and CDR2: MNHNS and SASEGT. V lost 3 bases and J lost 2, with 11 bases in between. Here the CDR3 DNA reads TGTGCCAGCAGTGACACCAGGGAAACCTACAATGAGCAGTTCTTC. Translated, it gives CASSDTRETYNEQFF.

The genes are TRBV7-6 and TRBJ2-5; D gene uncertain. This CDR3 contains 13 residues. With 5 bases removed from V and 1 base from J, the gap between germline ends came to 8 bases. Germline V gene data show CDR1 as SGHVS and CDR2 as FNYEAQ. CDR3 sequence: CASSPSPQETQYF. In DNA, the CDR3 is TGTGCCAGCAGCCCGAGTCCCCAAGAGACCCAGTACTTC.

The chain carries TRBV10-3 and TRBJ2-6; 9 nucleotides match TRBD1. Germline trimming cut 6 bases from V and 4 bases from J; bases unmatched to any gene: 10. This CDR3 has 17 residues. Germline CDR1 reads ENHRY; CDR2 reads SYGVKD. The DNA for the CDR3 is TGTGCCATCAGCACGGACAGGGGAGTGGGAGGGGCCAACGTCCTGACTTTC. This gives the protein CAISTDRGVGGANVLTF.

The chain carries TRBV4-2 and TRBJ1-6; 8 nucleotides agree with TRBD1. J gave up 0 bases and V 4 bases, and 17 bases lay outside the gene matches. The germline V gene has CDR1 LGHNA and CDR2 YNFKEQ. There are 21 residues in the CDR3. The CDR3 sequence is CASSRGAGGEAGYSYNSPLHF. The CDR3 nucleotides read TGTGCCAGCAGCCGGGGGGCAGGGGGCGAAGCCGGTTACTCCTATAATTCACCCCTCCACTTT.

The rearrangement links TRBV29-1 to TRBJ1-1; the D gene is possibly TRBD1 (5 bases). Per the germline V gene, CDR1 is SQVTM and CDR2 is ANQGSEA. V was cut by 5 bases and J by 5 bases, with 18 bases left in between. The CDR3 totals 14 residues. The CDR3 reads CSVFISGEGTEAFF. The CDR3 DNA is TGCAGCGTTTTTATCAGCGGGGAGGGGACTGAAGCTTTCTTT.

The chain is built from TRBV6-2 or TRBV6-3 and TRBJ2-7, with 7 bases fitting TRBD2. Germline CDR1 and CDR2: MNHEY and SVGEGT. The CDR3 is 17 residues long. Trimming removed 5 bases from V and 0 bases from J; junction bases left unmatched: 13. In DNA form, the CDR3 reads TGTGCCAGCAGTACCCTCCGGGCGGGAGCGGTCTCCTACGAGCAGTACTTC. It yields the protein CASSTLRAGAVSYEQYF.

The chain has TRBV15 and TRBJ2-7, with 9 positions matching TRBD1. The V gene's germline CDR1 is LNHNV and CDR2 YYDKDF (reference sequence). The CDR3 contains 15 residues. V gave up 5 bases and J gave up 7 bases; unmatched junction bases: 12. CDR3 residues: CATSRRGQGSWEQYF. DNA for the CDR3: TGTGCCACCAGCCGTCGGGGACAGGGTTCTTGGGAGCAGTACTTC. Together with reference TRBV15 and TRBJ2-7, the CDR3 gives the full variable domain: DAMVIQNPRYQVTQFGKPVTLSCSQTLNHNVMYWYQQKSSQAPKLLFHYYDKDFNNEADTPDNFQSRRPNTSFCFLDIRSPGLGDTAMYLCATSRRGQGSWEQYFGPGTRLTVT.

The chain is built from TRBV6-5 and TRBJ2-1, with 9 positions matching TRBD1. Unmatched junction bases numbered 5, after V lost 6 bases and J lost 2 bases. The CDR3 extends over 15 amino acids. Per the germline V gene, CDR1 is MNHEY and CDR2 is SVGAGI. The CDR3 coding sequence is TGTGCCAGCAGCGCGGGACAGGGCACCTACAATGAGCAGTTCTTC. Protein: CASSAGQGTYNEQFF.

The table lists this clone with a few counts. The chain couples TRBV19 to TRBJ2-7, with 7 bases that match TRBD1. The CDR3 runs to 14 residues. CDR1 and CDR2 from the germline V gene are LNHDA and SQIVND (reference sequence). The trim removed 7 bases at V and 0 bases at J, leaving 6 bases unmatched. CDR3 nucleotides: TGTGCCAGTACCCAAAGGGACAGCTCCTACGAGCAGTACTTC. It yields the protein CASTQRDSSYEQYF.

CDR3 nucleotide sequence: TGTGCCTGGGGGCGGGGTAGCGGGTACGAGCAGTACTTC. Its translation: CAWGRGSGYEQYF. The gene calls are TRBV30 and TRBJ2-7, with 7 bases matching TRBD2. V lost 5 bases to trimming and J lost 4 bases; unmatched junction nucleotides: 8. Germline-derived CDR1 and CDR2 are GTSNPN and SVGIG (reference sequence). This CDR3 region has 13 residues.

The sample holds one count of this clone. The chain combines TRBV6-2 or TRBV6-3 with TRBJ1-2, with 8 bases matching TRBD1. The CDR3 covers 14 residues. Trimming removed 5 bases from V and 5 bases from J; junction bases left unmatched: 7. Germline CDR1 reads MNHEY; CDR2 reads SVGEGT. CDR3 DNA sequence: TGTGCCAGCAGTCCGGGACAGGAAACTTATGGCTACACCTTC. Protein: CASSPGQETYGYTF.

The sample holds one count of this clone. The chain employs TRBV19 and TRBJ1-6; TRBD1 agrees at 10 bases. This CDR3 is built from 17 residues. From germline, CDR1 is LNHDA and CDR2 SQIVND (reference sequence). V lost 1 base, J lost 5 bases, and 5 bases stayed unmatched. This CDR3 is CASSIAQTGGDNSPLHF. As DNA, the CDR3 is TGTGCCAGTAGTATAGCCCAGACAGGGGGCGATAATTCACCCCTCCACTTT.

This chain links TRBV2 with TRBJ2-1; 15 bases line up with TRBD2. V lost 7 bases and J lost 6; bases outside the gene matches: 10. Germline values: CDR1 SNHLY, CDR2 FYNNEI. This CDR3 region has 17 residues. CDR3 nucleotide sequence: TGTGCCAGCATACCAGGACTAGCGGGGGGGTCCGGCAATGAGCAGTTCTTC. Its translation is CASIPGLAGGSGNEQFF.

The V call is TRBV15, the J call TRBJ2-7; TRBD2 might be the D (6 bases). The V and J ends lost 5 bases and 6 bases respectively, with 14 bases between them. CDR1 is LNHNV, CDR2 YYDKDF, per germline (reference sequence). The CDR3 loop spans 13 amino acids. CDR3 amino acids: CATSGDFRGEQYF. For the CDR3, the DNA is TGTGCCACCAGCGGGGACTTCCGCGGCGAGCAGTACTTC.

The chain has TRBV5-6 and TRBJ2-7; 7 bases are a match to TRBD1. V was clipped by 2 bases and J by 2 bases; unmatched bases: 4. From germline, CDR1 is SGHDT and CDR2 YYEEEE. This CDR3 contains 14 residues. CDR3 sequence (DNA): TGTGCCAGCAGCTTAGGACAGGAGACCTACGAGCAGTACTTC. This gives the protein CASSLGQETYEQYF.

The chain is built from TRBV7-9 and TRBJ1-1; 10 bases map to TRBD1. The CDR3 consists of 15 residues. The V gene's germline CDR1 is SEHNR and CDR2 FQNEAQ (reference sequence). V shed 5 bases and J 3 bases; nucleotides not matched to a gene: 6. CDR3 DNA: TGTGCCAGCAGCCCTGGGGGGACAGGGGACACTGAAGCTTTCTTT. Protein product: CASSPGGTGDTEAFF.

This chain uses TRBV5-4 with TRBJ1-1; 7 bases align to TRBD1. This CDR3 is built from 14 residues. Germline CDR1 is SGHNT and CDR2 is YYREEE (reference sequence). V lost 1 base, J lost 5 bases, and 5 bases stayed unmatched. CDR3 amino acids: CASSLPQQGTEAFF. CDR3 DNA: TGTGCCAGCAGCTTGCCCCAACAGGGGACTGAAGCTTTCTTT.

The CDR3 is CAWRPGEYEQYF. The CDR3 coding sequence is TGTGCCTGGAGGCCTGGGGAGTACGAGCAGTACTTC. This chain connects TRBV30 to TRBJ2-7, with TRBD2 as a possible D gene (5 bases). Trimming left V 3 bases short and J 4 bases short, with 10 bases between. CDR1 is GTSNPN, CDR2 SVGIG, per germline (reference sequence). The CDR3 is 12 amino acids. Combining the CDR3 with reference TRBV30 and TRBJ2-7 gives the whole variable domain SQTIHQWPATLVQPVGSPLSLECTVEGTSNPNLYWYRQAAGRGLQLLFYSVGIGQISSEVPQNLSASRPQDRQFILSSKKLLLSDSGFYLCAWRPGEYEQYFGPGTRLTVT.

The chain employs TRBV19 and TRBJ1-1, with TRBD1 matching over 8 bases. Germline V CDR1 and CDR2: LNHDA, SQIVND (reference sequence). V shed 9 bases and J 2 bases; nucleotides not matched to a gene: 11. The CDR3 extends over 15 amino acids. The CDR3 DNA sequence: TGTGCCAGCAGGGGGCTATGGAGTTCAAACACTGAAGCTTTCTTT. This gives the protein CASRGLWSSNTEAFF.

The chain couples TRBV5-1 to TRBJ2-3, with D possibly TRBD1 on 5 matching bases. V was trimmed by 1 base and J by 3 bases, leaving 6 bases between them. Per germline, CDR1 SGHRS and CDR2 YFSETQ. CDR3 length: 13 amino acids. The CDR3 here is CASSLRQTDTQYF. The CDR3 DNA reads as TGCGCCAGCAGCTTGAGACAGACAGATACGCAGTATTTT.

The V call is TRBV7-8, the J call TRBJ2-2; D not resolved. Germline V gives CDR1 SGHVS, CDR2 FQNEAQ. The CDR3 runs to 15 residues. V was cut by 7 bases and J by 5 bases, with 17 bases left in between. The CDR3: CASNSGSSGTGELFF. For the CDR3, the DNA is TGTGCCAGCAACTCCGGATCTAGTGGGACCGGGGAGCTGTTTTTT.

The chain recombines TRBV11-3 with TRBJ2-7, with a possible D match to TRBD2 (6 bases). Trimming pared 0 bases from V and 7 bases from J, leaving 10 bases between. The germline gives CDR1 SGHNT, CDR2 YENEEA. The CDR3 totals 13 residues. The CDR3 DNA sequence: TGTGCCAGCAGCTTAGAGGGGGACTGGGAGCAGTACTTC. It codes for CASSLEGDWEQYF. Supplemented by reference TRBV11-3 and TRBJ2-7, the full variable domain reads EAGVVQSPRYKIIEKKQPVAFWCNPISGHNTLYWYLQNLGQGPELLIRYENEEAVDDSQLPKDRFSAERLKGVDSTLKIQPAELGDSAVYLCASSLEGDWEQYFGPGTRLTVT.

This rearrangement joins TRBV12-5 to TRBJ2-7; 14 bases agree with TRBD2. V was clipped by 5 bases and J by 4 bases; unmatched bases: 10. CDR3 length: 17 residues. Germline V lookup: CDR1 LGHNT, CDR2 FRNRAP. The CDR3 coding sequence is TGTGCTAGTGGTCCCGAAACGGGACTAGCGGGAGTATACGAGCAGTACTTC. It yields the protein CASGPETGLAGVYEQYF.

The rearrangement uses TRBV5-1 and TRBJ2-3; D is possibly TRBD2 (5 bases). Germline CDR1 reads SGHRS; CDR2 reads YFSETQ. V was trimmed by 4 bases and J by 0 bases, leaving 9 bases between them. This CDR3 comprises 14 residues. This CDR3 is CASSTVASTDTQYF. The CDR3 DNA reads TGCGCCAGCAGCACAGTAGCGAGCACAGATACGCAGTATTTT.